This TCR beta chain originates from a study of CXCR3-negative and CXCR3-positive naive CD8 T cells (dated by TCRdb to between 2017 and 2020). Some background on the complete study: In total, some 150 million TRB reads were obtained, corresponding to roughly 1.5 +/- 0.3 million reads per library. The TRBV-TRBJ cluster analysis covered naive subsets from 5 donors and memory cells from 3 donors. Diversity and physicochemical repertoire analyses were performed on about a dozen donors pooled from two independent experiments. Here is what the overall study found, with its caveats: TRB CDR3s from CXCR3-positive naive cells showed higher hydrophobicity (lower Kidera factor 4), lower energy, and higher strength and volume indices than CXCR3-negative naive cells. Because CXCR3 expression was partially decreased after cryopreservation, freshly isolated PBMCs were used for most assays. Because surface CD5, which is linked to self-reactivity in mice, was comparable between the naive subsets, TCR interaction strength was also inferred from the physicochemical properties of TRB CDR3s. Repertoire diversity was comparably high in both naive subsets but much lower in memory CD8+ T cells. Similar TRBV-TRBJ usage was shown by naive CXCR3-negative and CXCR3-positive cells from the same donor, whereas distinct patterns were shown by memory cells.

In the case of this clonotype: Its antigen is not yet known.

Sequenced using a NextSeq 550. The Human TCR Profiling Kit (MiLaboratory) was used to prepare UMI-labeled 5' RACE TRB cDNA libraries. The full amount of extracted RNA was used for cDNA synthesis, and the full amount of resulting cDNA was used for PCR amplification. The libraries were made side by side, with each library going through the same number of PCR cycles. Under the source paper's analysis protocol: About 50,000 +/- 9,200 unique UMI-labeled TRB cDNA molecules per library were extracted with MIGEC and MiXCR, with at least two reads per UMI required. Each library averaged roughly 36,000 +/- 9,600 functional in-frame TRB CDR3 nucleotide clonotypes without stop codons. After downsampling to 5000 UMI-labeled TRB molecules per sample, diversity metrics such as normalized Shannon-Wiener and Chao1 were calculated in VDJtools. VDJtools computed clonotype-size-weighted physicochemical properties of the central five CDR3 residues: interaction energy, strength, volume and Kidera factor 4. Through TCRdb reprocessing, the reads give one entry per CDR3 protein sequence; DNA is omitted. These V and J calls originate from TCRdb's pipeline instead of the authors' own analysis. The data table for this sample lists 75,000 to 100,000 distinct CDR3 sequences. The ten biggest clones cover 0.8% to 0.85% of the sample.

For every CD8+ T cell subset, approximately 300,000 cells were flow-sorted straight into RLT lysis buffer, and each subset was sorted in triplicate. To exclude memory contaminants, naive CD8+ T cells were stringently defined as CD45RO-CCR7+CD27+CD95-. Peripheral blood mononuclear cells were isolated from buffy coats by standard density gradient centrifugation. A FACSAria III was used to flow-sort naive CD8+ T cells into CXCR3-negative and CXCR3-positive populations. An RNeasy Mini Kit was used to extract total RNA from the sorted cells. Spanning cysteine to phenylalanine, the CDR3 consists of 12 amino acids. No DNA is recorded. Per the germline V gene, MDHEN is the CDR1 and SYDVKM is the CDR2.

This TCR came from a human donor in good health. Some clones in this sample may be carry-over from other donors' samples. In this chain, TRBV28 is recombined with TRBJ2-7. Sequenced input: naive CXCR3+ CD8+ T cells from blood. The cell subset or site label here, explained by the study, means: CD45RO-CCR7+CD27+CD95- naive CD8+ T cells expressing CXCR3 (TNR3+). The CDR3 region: CASSRAYYEQYF.